This record concerns one T cell receptor (beta chain) sequence. Treatment reported: approximately 18 received Ad26.COV2.S at low or high dose, single or two shots; about 5 received placebo; per-sample allocation not given. Sampling happened 63 days after the first vaccine or placebo injection. These data come from a study of Ad26.COV2.S vaccination and SARS-CoV-2 variants. V dropped 3 bases and J dropped 4 bases, with 9 bases sitting between them. This CDR3 contains 13 residues. Germline assignment: CDR1 SQVTM and CDR2 ANQGSEA. Data came from immunoSEQ multiplex PCR; TCRdb stores just in-frame clones and leaves some out. The sample includes about 420,000 clones, 88% of them seen just once.

The sample in question was peripheral blood, obtained in a trial of Ad26.COV2.S vaccine versus placebo. This sequence originates from a person aged 18-60 years who received the Ad26.COV2.S COVID-19 vaccine or a placebo. The chain links TRBV29-1 to TRBJ2-2; D unresolved. The CDR3 sequence: CSVEGPFTGELFF. The DNA for the CDR3 is TGCAGCGTTGAGGGTCCATTCACCGGGGAGCTGTTTTTT.